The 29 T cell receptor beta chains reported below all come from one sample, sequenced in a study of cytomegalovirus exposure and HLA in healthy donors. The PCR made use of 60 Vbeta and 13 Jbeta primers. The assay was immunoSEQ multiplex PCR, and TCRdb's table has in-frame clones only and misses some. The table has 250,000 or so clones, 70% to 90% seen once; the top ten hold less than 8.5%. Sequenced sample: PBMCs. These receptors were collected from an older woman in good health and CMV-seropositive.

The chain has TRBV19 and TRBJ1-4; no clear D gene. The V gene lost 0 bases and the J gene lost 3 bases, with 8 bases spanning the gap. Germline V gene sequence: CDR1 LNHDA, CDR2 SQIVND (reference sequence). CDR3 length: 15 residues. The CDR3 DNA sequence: TGTGCCAGTAGTATAGACTGGGGAGCTAATGAAAAACTGTTTTTT. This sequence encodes CASSIDWGANEKLFF.

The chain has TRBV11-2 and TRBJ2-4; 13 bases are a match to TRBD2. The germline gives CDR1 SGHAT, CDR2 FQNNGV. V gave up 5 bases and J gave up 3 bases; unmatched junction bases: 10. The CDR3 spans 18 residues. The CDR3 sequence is CASSRTGTSGKGKNIQYF. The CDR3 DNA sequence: TGTGCCAGCAGCCGAACCGGGACTAGCGGGAAAGGCAAAAACATTCAGTACTTC.

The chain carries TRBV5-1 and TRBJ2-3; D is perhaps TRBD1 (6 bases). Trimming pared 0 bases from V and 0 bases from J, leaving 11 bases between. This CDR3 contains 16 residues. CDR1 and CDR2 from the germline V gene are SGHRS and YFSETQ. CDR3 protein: CASSLAGQSSTDTQYF. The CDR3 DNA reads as TGCGCCAGCAGCTTGGCCGGACAGTCTAGCACAGATACGCAGTATTTT.

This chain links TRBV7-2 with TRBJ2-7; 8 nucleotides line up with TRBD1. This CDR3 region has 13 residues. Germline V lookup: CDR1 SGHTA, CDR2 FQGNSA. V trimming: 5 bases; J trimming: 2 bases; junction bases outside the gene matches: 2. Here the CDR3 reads CASSGRGPYEQYF. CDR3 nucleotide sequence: TGTGCCAGCAGCGGCAGGGGGCCCTACGAGCAGTACTTC.

CDR3 protein: CASQGQGDTEAFF. The CDR3 region has the DNA TGTGCCAGCCAGGGACAGGGGGACACTGAAGCTTTCTTT. The V and J genes are TRBV5-4 and TRBJ1-1; 11 bases line up with TRBD1. V shed 7 bases and J 3 bases; nucleotides not matched to a gene: 2. The CDR3 loop spans 13 amino acids. The germline V gene has CDR1 SGHNT and CDR2 YYREEE (reference sequence).

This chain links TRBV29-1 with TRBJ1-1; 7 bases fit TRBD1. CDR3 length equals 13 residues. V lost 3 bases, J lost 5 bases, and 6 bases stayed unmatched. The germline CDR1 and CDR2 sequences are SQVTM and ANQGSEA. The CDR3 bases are TGCAGCGTTGAGGGACAGTGGGTAACTGAAGCTTTCTTT. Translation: CSVEGQWVTEAFF.

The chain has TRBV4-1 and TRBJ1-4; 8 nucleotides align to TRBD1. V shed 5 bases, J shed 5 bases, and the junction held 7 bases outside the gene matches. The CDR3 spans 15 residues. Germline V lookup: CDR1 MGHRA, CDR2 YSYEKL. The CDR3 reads CASSKTGAPNEKLFF. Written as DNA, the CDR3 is TGCGCCAGCAGCAAGACAGGGGCCCCCAATGAAAAACTGTTTTTT.

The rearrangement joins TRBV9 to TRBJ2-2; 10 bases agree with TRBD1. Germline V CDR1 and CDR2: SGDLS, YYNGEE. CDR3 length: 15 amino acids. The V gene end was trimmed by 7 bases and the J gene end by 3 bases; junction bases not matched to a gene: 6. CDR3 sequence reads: CASSGGQGDTGELFF. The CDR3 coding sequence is TGTGCCAGCTCCGGAGGACAGGGGGACACCGGGGAGCTGTTTTTT. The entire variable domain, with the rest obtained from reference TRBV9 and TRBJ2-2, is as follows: DSGVTQTPKHLITATGQRVTLRCSPRSGDLSVYWYQQSLDQGLQFLIQYYNGEERAKGNILERFSAQQFPDLHSELNLSSLELGDSALYFCASSGGQGDTGELFFGEGSRLTVL.

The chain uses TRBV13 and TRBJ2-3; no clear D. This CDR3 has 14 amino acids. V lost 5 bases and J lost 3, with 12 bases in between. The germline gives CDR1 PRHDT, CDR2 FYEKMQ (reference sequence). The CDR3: CASSLGFGTDTQYF. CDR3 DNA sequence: TGTGCCAGCAGCCTGGGCTTTGGGACAGATACGCAGTATTTT. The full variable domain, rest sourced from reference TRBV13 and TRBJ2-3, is AAGVIQSPRHLIKEKRETATLKCYPIPRHDTVYWYQQGPGQDPQFLISFYEKMQSDKGSIPDRFSAQQFSDYHSELNMSSLELGDSALYFCASSLGFGTDTQYFGPGTRLTVL.

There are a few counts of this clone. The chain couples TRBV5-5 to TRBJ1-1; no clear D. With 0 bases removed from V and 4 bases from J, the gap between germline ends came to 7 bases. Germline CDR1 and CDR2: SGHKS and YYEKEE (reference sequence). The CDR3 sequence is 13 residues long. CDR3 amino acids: CASSLAEGTEAFF. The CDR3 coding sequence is TGTGCCAGCAGCTTGGCCGAGGGCACTGAAGCTTTCTTT.

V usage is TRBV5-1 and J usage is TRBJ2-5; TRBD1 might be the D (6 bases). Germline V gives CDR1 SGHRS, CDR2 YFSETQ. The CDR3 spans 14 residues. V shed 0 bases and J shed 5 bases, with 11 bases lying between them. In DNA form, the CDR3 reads TGCGCCAGCAGCTTGGTGGGACATGAGGAGACCCAGTACTTC. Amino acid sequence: CASSLVGHEETQYF.

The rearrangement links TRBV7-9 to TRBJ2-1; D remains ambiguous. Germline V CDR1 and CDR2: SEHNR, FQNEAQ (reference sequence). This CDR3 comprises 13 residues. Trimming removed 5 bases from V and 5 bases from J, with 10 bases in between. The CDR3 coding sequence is TGTGCCAGCAGCCCCGGGTACGACAATGAGCAGTTCTTC. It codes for CASSPGYDNEQFF.

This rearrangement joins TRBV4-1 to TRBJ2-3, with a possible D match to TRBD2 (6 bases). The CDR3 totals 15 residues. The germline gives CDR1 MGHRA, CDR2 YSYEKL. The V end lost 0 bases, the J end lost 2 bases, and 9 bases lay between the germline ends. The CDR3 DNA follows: TGCGCCAGCAGCCAAGAATTAGCGGCCACAGATACGCAGTATTTT. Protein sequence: CASSQELAATDTQYF.

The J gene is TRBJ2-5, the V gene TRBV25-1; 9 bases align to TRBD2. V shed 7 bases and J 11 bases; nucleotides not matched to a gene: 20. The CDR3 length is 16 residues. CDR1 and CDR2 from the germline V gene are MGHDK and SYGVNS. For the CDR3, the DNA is TGTGCCAGCACTCCAAAAGCGGGCGGGAGGGCCGGGGAGCAGTACTTC. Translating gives CASTPKAGGRAGEQYF.

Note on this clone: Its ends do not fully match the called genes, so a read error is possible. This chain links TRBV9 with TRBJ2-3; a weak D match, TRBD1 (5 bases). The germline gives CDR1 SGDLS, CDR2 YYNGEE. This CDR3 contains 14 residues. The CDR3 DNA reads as TGTGCCAGCAACGTACAGACAGGCACAGATACGCAGTATTTT. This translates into CASNVQTGTDTQYF.

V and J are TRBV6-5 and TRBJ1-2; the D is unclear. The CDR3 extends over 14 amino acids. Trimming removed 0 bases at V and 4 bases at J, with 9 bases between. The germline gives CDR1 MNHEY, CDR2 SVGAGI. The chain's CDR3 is CASSYSRVGYGYTF. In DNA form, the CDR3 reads TGTGCCAGCAGTTACTCCCGGGTAGGCTATGGCTACACCTTC.

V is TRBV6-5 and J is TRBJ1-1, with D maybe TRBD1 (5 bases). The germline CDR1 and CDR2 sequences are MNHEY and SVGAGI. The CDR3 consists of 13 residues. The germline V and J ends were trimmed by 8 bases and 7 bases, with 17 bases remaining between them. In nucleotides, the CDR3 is TGTGCCAGCTCGGGCCGCCGTAGGGGTGAAGCTTTCTTT. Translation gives CASSGRRRGEAFF.

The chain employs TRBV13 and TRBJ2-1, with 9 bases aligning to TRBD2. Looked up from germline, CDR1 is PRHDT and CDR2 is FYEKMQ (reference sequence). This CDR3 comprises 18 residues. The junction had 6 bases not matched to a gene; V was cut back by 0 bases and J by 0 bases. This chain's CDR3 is CASSLGAGGSSSYNEQFF. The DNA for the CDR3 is TGTGCCAGCAGCTTAGGCGCGGGAGGGTCCAGCTCCTACAATGAGCAGTTCTTC. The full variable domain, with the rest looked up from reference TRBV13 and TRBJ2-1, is AAGVIQSPRHLIKEKRETATLKCYPIPRHDTVYWYQQGPGQDPQFLISFYEKMQSDKGSIPDRFSAQQFSDYHSELNMSSLELGDSALYFCASSLGAGGSSSYNEQFFGPGTRLTVL.

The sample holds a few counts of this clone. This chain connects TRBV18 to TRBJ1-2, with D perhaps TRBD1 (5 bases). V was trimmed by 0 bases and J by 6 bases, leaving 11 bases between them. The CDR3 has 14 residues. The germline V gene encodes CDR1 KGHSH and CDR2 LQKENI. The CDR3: CASSPPGGTHGYTF. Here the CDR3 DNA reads TGTGCCAGCTCACCACCGGGGGGTACCCATGGCTACACCTTC.

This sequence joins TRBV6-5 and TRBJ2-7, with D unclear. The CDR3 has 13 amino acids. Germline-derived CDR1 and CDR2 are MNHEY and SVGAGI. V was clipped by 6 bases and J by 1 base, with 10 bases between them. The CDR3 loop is CASSLSRSYEQYF. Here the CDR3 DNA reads TGTGCCAGCAGCCTTTCCCGGTCCTACGAGCAGTACTTC.

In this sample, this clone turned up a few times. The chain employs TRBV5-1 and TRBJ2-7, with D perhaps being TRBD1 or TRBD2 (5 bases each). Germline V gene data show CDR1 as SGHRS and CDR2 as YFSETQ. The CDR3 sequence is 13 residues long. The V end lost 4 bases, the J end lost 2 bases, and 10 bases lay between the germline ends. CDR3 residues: CASSMGETYEQYF. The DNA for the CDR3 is TGCGCCAGCAGCATGGGGGAGACCTACGAGCAGTACTTC.

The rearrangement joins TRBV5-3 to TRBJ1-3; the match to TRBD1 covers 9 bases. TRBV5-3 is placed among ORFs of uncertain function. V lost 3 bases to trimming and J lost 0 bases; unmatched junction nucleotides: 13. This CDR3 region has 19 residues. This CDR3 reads CARSYPGQGIRASGNTIYF. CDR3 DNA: TGTGCCAGAAGCTATCCGGGACAGGGTATAAGGGCCTCTGGAAACACCATATATTTT.

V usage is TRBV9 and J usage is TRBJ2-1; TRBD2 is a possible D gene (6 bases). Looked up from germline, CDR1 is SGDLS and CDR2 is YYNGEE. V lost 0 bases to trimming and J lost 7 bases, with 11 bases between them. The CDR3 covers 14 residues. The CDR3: CASSVDPRENEQFF. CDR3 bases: TGTGCCAGCAGCGTAGATCCGCGGGAAAATGAGCAGTTCTTC.

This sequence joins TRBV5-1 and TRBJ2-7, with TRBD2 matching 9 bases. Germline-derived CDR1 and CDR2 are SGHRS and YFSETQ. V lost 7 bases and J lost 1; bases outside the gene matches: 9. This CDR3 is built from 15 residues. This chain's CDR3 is CASYPGTSRSYEQYF. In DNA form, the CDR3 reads TGCGCCAGCTACCCCGGGACTAGCCGATCCTACGAGCAGTACTTC.

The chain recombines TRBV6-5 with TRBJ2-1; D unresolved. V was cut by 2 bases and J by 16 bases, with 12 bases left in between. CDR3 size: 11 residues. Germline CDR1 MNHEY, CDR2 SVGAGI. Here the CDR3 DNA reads TGTGCCAGCAGTTACAACCGGTTGGTTTTCTTC. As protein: CASSYNRLVFF.

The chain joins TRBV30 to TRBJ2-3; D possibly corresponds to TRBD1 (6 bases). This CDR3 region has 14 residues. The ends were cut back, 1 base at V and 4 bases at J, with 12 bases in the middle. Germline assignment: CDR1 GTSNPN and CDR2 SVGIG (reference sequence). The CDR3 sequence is CAWSAGRGADTQYF. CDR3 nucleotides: TGTGCCTGGAGTGCGGGCAGGGGAGCAGATACGCAGTATTTT. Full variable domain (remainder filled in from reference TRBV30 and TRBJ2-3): SQTIHQWPATLVQPVGSPLSLECTVEGTSNPNLYWYRQAAGRGLQLLFYSVGIGQISSEVPQNLSASRPQDRQFILSSKKLLLSDSGFYLCAWSAGRGADTQYFGPGTRLTVL.

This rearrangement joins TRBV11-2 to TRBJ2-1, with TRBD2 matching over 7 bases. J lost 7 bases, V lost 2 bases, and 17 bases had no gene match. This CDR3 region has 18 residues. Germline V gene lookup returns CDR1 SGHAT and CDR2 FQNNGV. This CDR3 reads CASSLQALQSGKDNEQFF. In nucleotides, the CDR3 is TGTGCCAGCAGCTTACAGGCCCTACAGAGCGGGAAGGATAATGAGCAGTTCTTC.

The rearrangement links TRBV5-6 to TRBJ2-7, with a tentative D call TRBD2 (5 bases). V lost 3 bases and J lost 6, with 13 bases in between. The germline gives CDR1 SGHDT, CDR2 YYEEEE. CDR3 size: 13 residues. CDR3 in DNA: TGTGCCAGCAGCTCAGGACTCCCCGGCGAGCAGTACTTC. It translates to CASSSGLPGEQYF.

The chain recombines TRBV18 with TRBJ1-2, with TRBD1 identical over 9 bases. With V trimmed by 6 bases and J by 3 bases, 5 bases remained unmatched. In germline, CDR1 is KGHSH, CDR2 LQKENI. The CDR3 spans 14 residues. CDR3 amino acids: CASSGDRADYGYTF. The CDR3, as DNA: TGTGCCAGCTCCGGGGACAGGGCAGACTATGGCTACACCTTC.